This TCR beta chain comes out of a study of blood T cells in healthy people across ages. Study results and limitations: Significant beta diversity loss was already apparent by age roughly 43, declining roughly linearly.

Each sample provided at least 5.5 micrograms of extracted total RNA. Primers used in a second PCR of about 6 to 11 cycles were a sample-barcoded 5' primer and a J-beta primer mix. Every sample gave at least 3 million paired-end reads containing CDR3. In TCRdb, the 5' RACE reads were re-called with MiXCR into one record per CDR3 protein. This sample carries 380,000 or so distinct CDR3 sequences, 50% to 60% of them seen once, and the ten largest clones take 45% to 55%. Trimming left V 4 bases short and J 4 bases short, with 14 bases between. This CDR3 is built from 14 residues. Per germline, CDR1 LGHDT and CDR2 YNNKEL (reference sequence). A remark on this clonotype: What it recognizes is unknown.

This chain joins TRBV3-1 and TRBJ2-7; the D gene is possibly TRBD1 (7 bases). Material: blood. This sequence originates from a man aged 60 to 69 in good health. Here the CDR3 DNA reads TGTGCCAGCAGCCGAGGGAGGACAGGTTACGAGCAGTACTTC. Translation: CASSRGRTGYEQYF.